The entry below gives a single TCR beta chain sequence along with its context. The source of the sample is a study of blood T cell repertoires in COVID-19. Source study methods: How many nucleated cells were present was estimated from reference gene primer amplification. Libraries were prepared by immunoSEQ multiplex PCR; TCRdb keeps only in-frame clonotypes and omits some of them. V, J and clone size are those of that table, while D and trimming were read from the DNA. The table records roughly 300,000 clones, approximately 84% of them present only once. Germline V gives CDR1 MNHEY, CDR2 SMNVEV (reference sequence). Trimming shortened V by 2 bases and J by 11 bases, and 19 bases separated the two germline ends. This CDR3 is built from 14 residues.

J is TRBJ2-7 and V is TRBV27, with a weak D call TRBD2 (5 bases). This clonotype was obtained from a human donor with COVID-19, enrolled during active disease. The donor label of this sample is uncertain. Sequenced sample: peripheral blood. CDR3 loop: CASSLRFLLVEEYF. CDR3 DNA: TGTGCCAGCAGTTTAAGGTTTCTGTTGGTGGAGGAGTACTTC.